The 8 T cell receptor beta chains given below trace back to one sample, sequenced in a study of T cell clonotyping in hematopoietic cell transplantation. The time point: recipient sample about 28 days before transplant, after cytoreduction. Profiled with immunoSEQ multiplex PCR; TCRdb holds only in-frame clones, not every one. This table has around 80,000 clones, 96% appearing once. The material sequenced was peripheral blood mononuclear cells, taken before stem cell transplant. The receptors were gathered from a woman aged 45-60 years with acute myeloid leukemia. Some clones in this sample may be carry-over from other donors' samples.

This chain uses TRBV7-9 with TRBJ2-7; 10 bases fit TRBD1. Germline CDR1 is SEHNR and CDR2 is FQNEAQ (reference sequence). CDR3 length: 15 amino acids. With V trimmed by 5 bases and J by 2 bases, 6 bases remained unmatched. CDR3 region: CASSRDRGPTYEQYF. The CDR3 region has the DNA TGTGCCAGCAGCCGGGACAGGGGACCGACCTACGAGCAGTACTTC.

The gene calls are TRBV9 and TRBJ2-7; 9 bases fit TRBD2. The CDR3 extends over 16 amino acids. From germline, CDR1 is SGDLS and CDR2 YYNGEE. The J segment lost 7 bases and the V segment lost 3 bases, leaving 14 bases of the junction unmatched. CDR3 protein: CASSGGAGLAGYEQYF. CDR3 nucleotides: TGTGCCAGCAGCGGCGGGGCCGGGCTAGCGGGATATGAGCAGTACTTC.

The J gene is TRBJ2-3, the V gene TRBV19; either TRBD1 or TRBD2 may fit D (5 bases each). Trimming stripped 3 bases from V and 3 bases from J, with 13 bases between. Per the germline V gene, CDR1 is LNHDA and CDR2 is SQIVND (reference sequence). The length of the CDR3 is 15 residues. The chain's CDR3 is CASSIQGVRTDTQYF. CDR3 bases: TGTGCCAGTAGTATCCAGGGAGTGAGGACAGATACGCAGTATTTT. Looking up the rest from reference TRBV19 and TRBJ2-3 gives the full variable domain: DGGITQSPKYLFRKEGQNVTLSCEQNLNHDAMYWYRQDPGQGLRLIYYSQIVNDFQKGDIAEGYSVSREKKESFPLTVTSAQKNPTAFYLCASSIQGVRTDTQYFGPGTRLTVL.

The V call is TRBV19, the J call TRBJ2-7, with D tentatively TRBD2 (6 bases). Trimming removed 3 bases from V and 3 bases from J, with 15 bases in between. The germline V gene encodes CDR1 LNHDA and CDR2 SQIVND (reference sequence). This CDR3 contains 15 residues. The CDR3 DNA sequence: TGTGCCAGTAGTATGTCGGGGGTCTTAAACTACGAGCAGTACTTC. This encodes CASSMSGVLNYEQYF.

V gene TRBV27 combines with J gene TRBJ2-2; no firm D call. Germline values: CDR1 MNHEY, CDR2 SMNVEV (reference sequence). The CDR3 totals 15 residues. The CDR3 nucleotides are TGTGGCAATCGAGCGTCCGAGCCGAACACCGGGGAGCTGTTTTTT. Translation: CGNRASEPNTGELFF.

This rearrangement joins TRBV25-1 to TRBJ2-5, with 8 bases lining up with TRBD2. The CDR3 totals 13 residues. V was clipped by 6 bases and J by 5 bases; unmatched bases: 5. Germline loops: CDR1 MGHDK, CDR2 SYGVNS. Here the CDR3 reads CASSGGGLETQYF. CDR3 DNA: TGTGCCAGCAGCGGGGGGGGTCTCGAGACCCAGTACTTC. Complete variable domain (other parts from reference TRBV25-1 and TRBJ2-5): EADIYQTPRYLVIGTGKKITLECSQTMGHDKMYWYQQDPGMELHLIHYSYGVNSTEKGDLSSESTVSRIRTEHFPLTLESARPSHTSQYLCASSGGGLETQYFGPGTRLLVL.

The genes are TRBV28 and TRBJ2-5, with D unclear. Germline CDR1 is MDHEN and CDR2 is SYDVKM. Trimming pared 6 bases from V and 5 bases from J, leaving 7 bases between. The CDR3 has 11 amino acids. Here the CDR3 DNA reads TGTGCCAGCAGCCTCCGGGAGACCCAGTACTTC. Its translation: CASSLRETQYF.

The chain recombines TRBV29-1 with TRBJ2-7; a possible D gene is TRBD2 (5 bases). The germline V gene has CDR1 SQVTM and CDR2 ANQGSEA. The V end was cut by 7 bases, the J end by 7 bases, with 23 bases between. This CDR3 spans 14 amino acids. CDR3 sequence: CSGTSGSWVEEQYF. The CDR3 DNA follows: TGCAGCGGTACATCGGGATCATGGGTGGAGGAGCAGTACTTC.